These 30 T cell receptor beta chains were all obtained from the same sample, sequenced in a study of identical twins. Via MiXCR, TCRdb re-called the 5' RACE reads, giving one row per CDR3 protein. The sample holds roughly 690,000 distinct CDR3 sequences, 21% seen once. Another study also made use of these data, one on T cells expressing NK-cell markers.

The sample taken for sequencing was PBMCs. All receptors come from a woman aged 18 to 35 in good health.

This clonotype has just a few counts. This chain joins TRBV7-2 and TRBJ2-2; D unresolved. From germline, CDR1 is SGHTA and CDR2 FQGNSA. V dropped 1 base and J dropped 4 bases, with 7 bases sitting between them. CDR3 length: 14 amino acids. The CDR3 protein is CASSLGTFTGELFF. The CDR3 region has the DNA TGTGCCAGCAGCTTAGGGACCTTCACCGGGGAGCTGTTTTTT.

This clonotype was observed many times. The genes are TRBV12-3 or TRBV12-4 and TRBJ1-1, with a weak D call TRBD1 (5 bases). The length of the CDR3 is 14 residues. The V and J ends lost 6 bases and 0 bases respectively, with 11 bases between them. The CDR3: CASRSGLVNTEAFF. The CDR3 DNA is TGTGCCAGCAGGTCGGGACTAGTGAACACTGAAGCTTTCTTT.

This clonotype was detected many times. This chain uses TRBV20-1 with TRBJ2-7; D may be TRBD2 (5 bases). The V gene lost 4 bases and the J gene lost 2 bases, with 15 bases spanning the gap. The germline CDR1 and CDR2 sequences are DFQATT and SNEGSKA (reference sequence). The CDR3 runs 14 residues. The CDR3 here is CSATELRATYEQYF. CDR3 nucleotides: TGCAGTGCTACGGAACTGCGGGCTACCTACGAGCAGTACTTC.

In nucleotides, the CDR3 is TGTGCCAGCAGTTCACAACGGGAGCTGTTTTTT. Encoded protein: CASSSQRELFF. The V and J genes are TRBV6-5 and TRBJ2-2, with D hard to call. Trimming removed 4 bases at V and 9 bases at J, with 6 bases between. Per the germline V gene, CDR1 is MNHEY and CDR2 is SVGAGI. The CDR3 consists of 11 residues.

This clonotype has only a few counts. This chain uses TRBV9 with TRBJ2-1; D perhaps matches TRBD2 (6 bases). The CDR3 has 16 amino acids. Looked up from germline, CDR1 is SGDLS and CDR2 is YYNGEE. Between the trimmed V and J ends, which lost 0 bases and 5 bases, there was a span of 15 bases. The CDR3 DNA reads TGTGCCAGCAGCGTAGTAGGCGGGGTGGGCCACAATGAGCAGTTCTTC. This codes for CASSVVGGVGHNEQFF.

This clonotype was seen more than once but under ten times. The chain has TRBV7-9 and TRBJ1-3; a possible D gene is TRBD1 (5 bases). The CDR3 covers 15 residues. CDR1 is SEHNR, CDR2 FQNEAQ, per germline (reference sequence). V was shortened by 4 bases and J by 2 bases, with 12 bases between the two germline ends. CDR3 loop: CASSSRDLPGNTIYF. The CDR3 DNA is TGTGCCAGCAGCTCCAGGGACCTTCCTGGAAACACCATATATTTT.

This clonotype was recorded once. The J gene is TRBJ1-5, the V gene TRBV25-1; unclear D gene. Germline V gives CDR1 MGHDK, CDR2 SYGVNS. With 9 bases removed from V and 6 bases from J, the gap between germline ends came to 15 bases. This CDR3 is built from 13 residues. CDR3 protein: CARRGRTGQPQHF. The CDR3 DNA follows: TGTGCCAGACGGGGAAGGACTGGTCAGCCCCAGCATTTT.

Ten or more counts support this clonotype. Written as DNA, the CDR3 is TGTGCCAGCAGCCTTGCTGGGGGATACACTGAAGCTTTCTTT. Amino acid sequence: CASSLAGGYTEAFF. The chain combines TRBV11-2 with TRBJ1-1; D is possibly TRBD1 (5 bases). Germline V CDR1 and CDR2: SGHAT, FQNNGV. Trimming shortened V by 5 bases and J by 3 bases, and 13 bases separated the two germline ends. The CDR3 has 14 residues.

This rearrangement joins TRBV25-1 to TRBJ1-6; D is perhaps TRBD1 (5 bases). The germline V and J ends were trimmed by 8 bases and 7 bases, with 12 bases remaining between them. Germline values: CDR1 MGHDK, CDR2 SYGVNS. There are 13 residues in the CDR3. The CDR3 is CASRNRLNSPLHF. CDR3 DNA sequence: TGTGCCAGCCGCAACAGGTTGAATTCACCCCTCCACTTT.

This clonotype turned up a few times. The rearrangement joins TRBV6-2 or TRBV6-3 to TRBJ2-7; D is perhaps TRBD1 (6 bases). CDR1 is MNHEY and CDR2 is SVGEGT in the germline V gene. The CDR3 contains 14 residues. The V end lost 6 bases, the J end lost 1 base, and 13 bases lay between the germline ends. DNA for the CDR3: TGTGCCAGCAGACACACGACAGGATCCTACGAGCAGTACTTC. Its protein is CASRHTTGSYEQYF.

The chain links TRBV10-3 to TRBJ1-2; TRBD1 aligns across 7 bases. The CDR3 is 13 amino acids. V dropped 5 bases and J dropped 2; count of bases not matched to a gene: 2. In germline, CDR1 is ENHRY, CDR2 SYGVKD. The DNA of the CDR3 is TGTGCCATCAGTCGGGGACAGAACTATGGCTACACCTTC. This translates into CAISRGQNYGYTF.

This chain's CDR3 is CSASILAGDRPETQYF. DNA of the CDR3: TGCAGTGCTAGTATCTTAGCGGGGGACCGCCCAGAGACCCAGTACTTC. The chain is built from TRBV20-1 and TRBJ2-5; 9 bases line up with TRBD2. The germline V gene has CDR1 DFQATT and CDR2 SNEGSKA (reference sequence). V lost 3 bases to trimming and J lost 4 bases; unmatched junction nucleotides: 12. The CDR3 sequence is 16 residues long.

This chain joins TRBV4-3 and TRBJ2-1, with TRBD2 as a possible D gene (6 bases). V dropped 4 bases and J dropped 5 bases, with 21 bases sitting between them. Germline-derived CDR1 and CDR2 are LGHNA and YSLEER. CDR3 length: 17 amino acids. DNA for the CDR3: TGCGCCAGCAGCCCCAGACTCGCTAGCGCGACCCACAATGAGCAGTTCTTC. Its translation is CASSPRLASATHNEQFF.

This clonotype was seen more than once but under ten times. The chain links TRBV12-3 or TRBV12-4 to TRBJ2-1; possible D gene TRBD2, 5 bases. Deletions cut 5 bases from V and 6 bases from J, with 11 bases between. This CDR3 is built from 13 residues. The CDR3 loop reads CASSPRGINEQFF. DNA for the CDR3: TGTGCCAGCAGTCCTCGGGGAATCAATGAGCAGTTCTTC.

The chain recombines TRBV10-3 with TRBJ2-5; 8 bases align to TRBD1. Germline V gene sequence: CDR1 ENHRY, CDR2 SYGVKD. This CDR3 region has 16 residues. V lost 3 bases, J lost 5 bases, and 11 bases stayed unmatched. In DNA, the CDR3 is TGTGCCATCAGTGAAAAGGCAGGGGGCTCGAGGGAGACCCAGTACTTC. Its translation: CAISEKAGGSRETQYF.

The chain recombines TRBV5-1 with TRBJ2-3; D remains unclear. Trimming left V 0 bases short and J 2 bases short, with 10 bases between. CDR3 length equals 15 residues. Germline loops: CDR1 SGHRS, CDR2 YFSETQ. The DNA for the CDR3 is TGCGCCAGCAGCTTGGCCGCGACGCTCACAGATACGCAGTATTTT. It codes for CASSLAATLTDTQYF.

This clonotype showed up just a few times. V and J are TRBV20-1 and TRBJ2-3; 9 bases map to TRBD2. V was pared by 3 bases and J by 6 bases, with 13 bases of the junction left unmatched. Germline V lookup: CDR1 DFQATT, CDR2 SNEGSKA (reference sequence). The length of the CDR3 is 16 residues. The CDR3 region has the DNA TGCAGTGCTAGGAGTGGCGGGGGGGCCACCGGGGATACGCAGTATTTT. Its translation is CSARSGGGATGDTQYF.

The chain has TRBV20-1 and TRBJ2-5; TRBD1 matches 8 bases. The V gene's germline CDR1 is DFQATT and CDR2 SNEGSKA (reference sequence). After removal of 3 bases from V and 5 bases from J, the junction contained 2 bases not matched to a gene. The CDR3 is made up of 12 amino acids. The chain's CDR3 is CSASAGGETQYF. DNA for the CDR3: TGCAGTGCTAGCGCAGGGGGCGAGACCCAGTACTTC.

This clonotype was detected a few times. The chain is built from TRBV7-3 and TRBJ2-7; maybe TRBD1 (6 bases). V lost 5 bases to trimming and J lost 5 bases, with 13 bases between them. The CDR3 sequence is 13 residues long. CDR1 SGHTA and CDR2 FQGTGA come from the germline V gene. CDR3 nucleotide sequence: TGTGCCAGCAGCCCGTCCAGGGGCGACGAGCAGTACTTC. Protein product: CASSPSRGDEQYF.

The V and J genes are TRBV5-1 and TRBJ2-7; TRBD2 might be the D (6 bases). Germline loops: CDR1 SGHRS, CDR2 YFSETQ. The CDR3 has 16 residues. Deletions cut 1 base from V and 0 bases from J, with 14 bases between. The CDR3 loop is CASSLSSGGTSYEQYF. CDR3 nucleotides: TGCGCCAGCAGCTTGAGCTCTGGGGGGACCTCCTACGAGCAGTACTTC. Full variable domain (outside the CDR3, taken from reference TRBV5-1 and TRBJ2-7): KAGVTQTPRYLIKTRGQQVTLSCSPISGHRSVSWYQQTPGQGLQFLFEYFSETQRNKGNFPGRFSGRQFSNSRSEMNVSTLELGDSALYLCASSLSSGGTSYEQYFGPGTRLTVT.

The sample holds a few counts of this clonotype. The gene calls are TRBV20-1 and TRBJ2-2, with TRBD2 as a possible D gene (6 bases). Germline loops: CDR1 DFQATT, CDR2 SNEGSKA (reference sequence). The V end lost 0 bases, the J end lost 3 bases, and 11 bases lay between the germline ends. CDR3 size: 15 residues. The chain's CDR3 is CSARDGRRDTGELFF. The CDR3 DNA sequence: TGCAGTGCTAGAGATGGGCGGAGGGACACCGGGGAGCTGTTTTTT.

This clonotype came up many times. The chain employs TRBV12-3 or TRBV12-4 and TRBJ2-3, with D perhaps TRBD1 (6 bases). The CDR3 consists of 19 residues. V lost 1 base to trimming and J lost 6 bases, with 26 bases between them. CDR3 DNA sequence: TGTGCCAGCAGTTTAGTTGTGATAGTCGGGGACATGCATGCTGATACGCAGTATTTT. It translates to CASSLVVIVGDMHADTQYF.

This chain joins TRBV20-1 and TRBJ1-2, with D possibly TRBD1 on 5 matching bases. CDR1 and CDR2 from the germline V gene are DFQATT and SNEGSKA (reference sequence). The CDR3 runs 14 residues. Trimming cost V 6 bases and J 2 bases, with 16 bases left between them. CDR3 in amino acids: CSAMPGSPNYGYTF. The CDR3 DNA follows: TGCAGTGCCATGCCAGGGAGCCCCAACTATGGCTACACCTTC.

A remark on this clonotype: Its ends do not fully match the called genes, so a read error is possible. The rearrangement links TRBV20-1 to TRBJ2-1; 7 positions agree with TRBD1. This CDR3 is 13 amino acids long. CDR1 is DFQATT and CDR2 is SNEGSKA in the germline V gene (reference sequence). The CDR3 reads CSAPGTDYNEQSF. CDR3 nucleotides: TGCAGTGCTCCCGGGACAGACTACAATGAGCAGTCCTTC.

The genes are TRBV7-3 and TRBJ2-3; D gene uncertain. The CDR3 sequence is 13 residues long. V was trimmed by 0 bases and J by 5 bases, leaving 6 bases between them. CDR1 and CDR2 (germline): SGHTA, FQGTGA. CDR3 DNA sequence: TGTGCCAGCAGCTTAACGGTTCTAGATACGCAGTATTTT. As protein: CASSLTVLDTQYF. Using reference TRBV7-3 and TRBJ2-3 for the parts outside the CDR3, the full variable domain is GAGVSQTPSNKVTEKGKYVELRCDPISGHTALYWYRQSLGQGPEFLIYFQGTGAADDSGLPNDRFFAVRPEGSVSTLKIQRTERGDSAVYLCASSLTVLDTQYFGPGTRLTVL.

This clonotype appeared a few times. The V and J genes are TRBV20-1 and TRBJ2-3; D is unclear. V lost 1 base and J 5 bases, leaving 16 bases between the germline ends. Germline V gene data show CDR1 as DFQATT and CDR2 as SNEGSKA (reference sequence). The CDR3 is 15 amino acids. The CDR3 nucleotides read TGCAGTGCTAGAGGGCCCCCCGGAGAAGTAGATACGCAGTATTTT. Translating it yields CSARGPPGEVDTQYF.

This clonotype was seen only a few times. J is TRBJ2-2 and V is TRBV5-1; D call uncertain. V lost 6 bases and J lost 7, with 10 bases in between. The CDR3 is 12 residues long. Germline V gives CDR1 SGHRS, CDR2 YFSETQ. This CDR3 is CASNGGNGELFF. In DNA, the CDR3 is TGCGCCAGCAACGGCGGTAACGGGGAGCTGTTTTTT.

There are a few counts of this clonotype. DNA for the CDR3: TGTGCCAGCAGCCAAGCAGTCTTGTCGACTAATCACACCGGGGAGCTGTTTTTT. It is translated as CASSQAVLSTNHTGELFF. The J gene is TRBJ2-2, the V gene TRBV3-1; a weak D match, TRBD2 (5 bases). V lost 1 base, J lost 3 bases, and 18 bases lay in between. Germline V gives CDR1 LGHDT, CDR2 YNNKEL (reference sequence). CDR3 length: 18 residues. The full variable domain, rest sourced from reference TRBV3-1 and TRBJ2-2, is DTAVSQTPKYLVTQMGNDKSIKCEQNLGHDTMYWYKQDSKKFLKIMFSYNNKELIINETVPNRFSPKSPDKAHLNLHINSLELGDSAVYFCASSQAVLSTNHTGELFFGEGSRLTVL.

This chain's CDR3 is CASLSGLGTGELFF. In DNA form, the CDR3 reads TGTGCCAGTCTGTCGGGACTAGGTACCGGGGAGCTGTTTTTT. The chain is built from TRBV19 and TRBJ2-2, with 8 bases fitting TRBD2. The CDR3 is made up of 14 amino acids. The germline gives CDR1 LNHDA, CDR2 SQIVND (reference sequence). The V segment lost 8 bases and the J segment 5 bases; nucleotides outside the gene matches: 7.

This clonotype was detected once. The V gene is TRBV9, the J gene TRBJ2-7; 7 bases are shared with TRBD1. Losses at the gene ends were 4 bases for V and 2 bases for J; bases not matched to a gene: 6. Germline V lookup: CDR1 SGDLS, CDR2 YYNGEE. The CDR3 has 14 amino acids. The CDR3 sequence: CASSMTGSPYEQYF. CDR3 in DNA: TGTGCCAGCAGCATGACAGGGTCTCCCTACGAGCAGTACTTC.